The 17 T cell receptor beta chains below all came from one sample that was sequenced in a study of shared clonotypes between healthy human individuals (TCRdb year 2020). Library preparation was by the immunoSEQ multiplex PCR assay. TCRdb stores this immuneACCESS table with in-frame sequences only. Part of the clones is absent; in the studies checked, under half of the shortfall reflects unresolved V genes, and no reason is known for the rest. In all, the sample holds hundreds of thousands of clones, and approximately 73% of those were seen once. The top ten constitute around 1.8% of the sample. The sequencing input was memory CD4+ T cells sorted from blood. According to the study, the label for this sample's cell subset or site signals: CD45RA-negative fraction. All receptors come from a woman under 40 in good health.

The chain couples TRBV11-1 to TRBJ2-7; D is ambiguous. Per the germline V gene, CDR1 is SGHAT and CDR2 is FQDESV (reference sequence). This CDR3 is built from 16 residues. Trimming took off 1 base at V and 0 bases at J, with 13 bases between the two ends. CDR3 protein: CASSLGRTLSSYEQYF. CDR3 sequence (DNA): TGTGCCAGCAGCTTAGGAAGGACGTTAAGCTCCTACGAGCAGTACTTC.

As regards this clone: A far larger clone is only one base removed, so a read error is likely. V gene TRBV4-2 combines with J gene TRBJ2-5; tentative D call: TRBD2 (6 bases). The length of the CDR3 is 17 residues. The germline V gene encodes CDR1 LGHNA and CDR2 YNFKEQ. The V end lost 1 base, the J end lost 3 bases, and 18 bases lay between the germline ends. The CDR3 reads CASSQGSGTRREETQYF. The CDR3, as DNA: TGTGCCAGCAGCCAAGGTTCCGGGACTCGGAGGGAAGAGACCCAGTACTTC.

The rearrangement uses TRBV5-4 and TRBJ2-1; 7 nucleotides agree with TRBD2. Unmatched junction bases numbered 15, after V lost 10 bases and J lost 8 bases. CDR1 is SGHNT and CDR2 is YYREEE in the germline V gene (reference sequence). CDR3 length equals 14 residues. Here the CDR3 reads CAVKSGGRVDEQFF. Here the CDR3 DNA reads TGTGCCGTGAAATCTGGCGGGAGAGTGGATGAGCAGTTCTTC.

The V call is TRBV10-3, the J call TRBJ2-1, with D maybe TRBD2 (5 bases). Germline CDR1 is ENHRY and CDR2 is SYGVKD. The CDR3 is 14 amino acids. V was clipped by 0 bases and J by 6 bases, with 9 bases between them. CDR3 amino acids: CAISESTAANEQFF. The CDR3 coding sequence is TGTGCCATCAGTGAGTCTACAGCGGCCAATGAGCAGTTCTTC.

The CDR3 reads CASSSPAGASYEQYF. In nucleotides, the CDR3 is TGTGCCAGCAGTTCCCCGGCGGGAGCATCCTACGAGCAGTACTTC. The V call is TRBV28, the J call TRBJ2-7; TRBD2 aligns across 7 bases. Germline V gives CDR1 MDHEN, CDR2 SYDVKM. The V segment lost 4 bases and the J segment 1 base; nucleotides outside the gene matches: 7. This CDR3 spans 15 amino acids.

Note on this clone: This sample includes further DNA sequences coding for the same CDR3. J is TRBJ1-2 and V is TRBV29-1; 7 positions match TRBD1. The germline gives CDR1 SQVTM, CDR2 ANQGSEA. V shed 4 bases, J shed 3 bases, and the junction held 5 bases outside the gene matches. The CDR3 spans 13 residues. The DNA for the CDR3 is TGCAGCGTTGGCCAGGGGGGAGACTATGGCTACACCTTC. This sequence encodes CSVGQGGDYGYTF.

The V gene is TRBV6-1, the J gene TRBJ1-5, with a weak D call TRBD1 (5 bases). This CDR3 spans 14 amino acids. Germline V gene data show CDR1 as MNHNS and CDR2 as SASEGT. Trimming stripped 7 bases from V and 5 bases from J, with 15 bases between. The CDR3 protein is CASIMSRGDQPQHF. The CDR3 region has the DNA TGTGCCAGCATTATGTCCCGGGGCGATCAGCCCCAGCATTTT.

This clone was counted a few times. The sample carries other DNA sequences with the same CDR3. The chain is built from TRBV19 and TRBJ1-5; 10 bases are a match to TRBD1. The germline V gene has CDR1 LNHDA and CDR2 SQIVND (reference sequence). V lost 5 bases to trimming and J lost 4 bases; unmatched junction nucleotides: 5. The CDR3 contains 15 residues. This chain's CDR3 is CASSRQGAGNQPQHF. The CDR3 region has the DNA TGTGCCAGTAGTCGACAGGGGGCGGGTAATCAGCCCCAGCATTTT.

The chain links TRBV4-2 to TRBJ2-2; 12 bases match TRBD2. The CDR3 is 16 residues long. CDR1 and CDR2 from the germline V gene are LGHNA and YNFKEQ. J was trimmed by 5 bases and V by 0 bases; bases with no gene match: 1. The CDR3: CASSQDTSGRTGELFF. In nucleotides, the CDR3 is TGTGCCAGCAGCCAAGACACTAGCGGGAGGACCGGGGAGCTGTTTTTT.

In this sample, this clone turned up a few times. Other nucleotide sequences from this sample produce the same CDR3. CDR3 sequence reads: CASSRQRDTEAFF. The CDR3 DNA is TGTGCCAGCAGCCGACAGAGAGACACTGAAGCTTTCTTT. The rearrangement links TRBV7-3 to TRBJ1-1; D might be TRBD1 (5 bases). From germline, CDR1 is SGHTA and CDR2 FQGTGA. The CDR3 contains 13 residues. Deletions cut 5 bases from V and 3 bases from J, with 10 bases between.

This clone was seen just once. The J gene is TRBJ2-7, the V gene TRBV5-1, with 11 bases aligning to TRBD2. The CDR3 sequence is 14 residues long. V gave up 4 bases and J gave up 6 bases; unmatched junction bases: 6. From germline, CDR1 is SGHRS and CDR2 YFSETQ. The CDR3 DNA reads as TGCGCCAGCAGCACGGGACTAGCGGTACGCGAGCAGTACTTC. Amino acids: CASSTGLAVREQYF.

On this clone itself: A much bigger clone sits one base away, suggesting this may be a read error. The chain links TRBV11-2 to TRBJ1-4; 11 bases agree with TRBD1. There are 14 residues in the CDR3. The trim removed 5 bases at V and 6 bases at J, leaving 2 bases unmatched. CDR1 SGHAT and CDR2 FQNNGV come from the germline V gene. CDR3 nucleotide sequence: TGTGCCAGCAGCCGGACAGGGGGCGATGAAAAACTGTTTTTT. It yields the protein CASSRTGGDEKLFF.

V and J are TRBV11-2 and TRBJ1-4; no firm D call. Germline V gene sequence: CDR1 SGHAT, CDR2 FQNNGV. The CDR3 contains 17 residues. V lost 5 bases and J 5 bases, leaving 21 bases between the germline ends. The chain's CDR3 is CASSPRSSRARNEKLFF. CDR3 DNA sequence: TGTGCCAGCAGCCCCAGGTCCTCCCGGGCCAGAAATGAAAAACTGTTTTTT.

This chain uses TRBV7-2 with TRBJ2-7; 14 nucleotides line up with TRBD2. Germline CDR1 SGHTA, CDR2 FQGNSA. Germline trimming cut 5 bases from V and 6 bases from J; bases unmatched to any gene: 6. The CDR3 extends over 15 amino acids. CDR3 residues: CASSKGLAGVSEQYF. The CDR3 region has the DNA TGTGCCAGCAGCAAGGGACTAGCGGGAGTTAGCGAGCAGTACTTC.

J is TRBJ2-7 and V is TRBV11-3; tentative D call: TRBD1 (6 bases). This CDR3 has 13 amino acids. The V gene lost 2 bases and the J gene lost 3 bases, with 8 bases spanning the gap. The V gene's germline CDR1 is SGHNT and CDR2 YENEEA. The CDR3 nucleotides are TGTGCCAGCAGCTTATGGGACAACTACGAGCAGTACTTC. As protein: CASSLWDNYEQYF. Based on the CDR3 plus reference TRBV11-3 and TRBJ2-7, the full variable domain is EAGVVQSPRYKIIEKKQPVAFWCNPISGHNTLYWYLQNLGQGPELLIRYENEEAVDDSQLPKDRFSAERLKGVDSTLKIQPAELGDSAVYLCASSLWDNYEQYFGPGTRLTVT.

CDR3 bases: TGTGCCAGCAGCCAAAGGGACAGGGGTCGGTACGAGCAGTACTTC. Its translation: CASSQRDRGRYEQYF. This rearrangement joins TRBV6-6 to TRBJ2-7; TRBD1 matches at 10 bases. The CDR3 consists of 15 residues. The germline gives CDR1 MNHNY, CDR2 SVGAGI (reference sequence). V trimming: 6 bases; J trimming: 4 bases; junction bases outside the gene matches: 9.

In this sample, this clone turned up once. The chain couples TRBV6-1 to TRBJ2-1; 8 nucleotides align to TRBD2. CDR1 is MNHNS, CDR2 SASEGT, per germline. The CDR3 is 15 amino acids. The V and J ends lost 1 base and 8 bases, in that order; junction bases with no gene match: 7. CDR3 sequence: CASSEGVAGWDEQFF. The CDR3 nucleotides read TGTGCCAGCAGTGAAGGTGTAGCGGGGTGGGATGAGCAGTTCTTC.